This T cell receptor (beta chain) was documented in a study of shared clonotypes between healthy human individuals. This CDR3 has 15 amino acids. V lost 3 bases to trimming and J lost 3 bases, with 13 bases between them. The germline V gene encodes CDR1 SGDLS and CDR2 YYNGEE. Original handling: Junction-only immunoSEQ sequences carried no quality scores, so filtering differed. The assay was immunoSEQ multiplex PCR, and TCRdb's table has in-frame clones only and misses some. Clone size and the V and J calls come from that table; the DNA yielded D and trimming. The sample has approximately 980,000 clones, about 80% seen once.

The source is a man between 18 and 35 years old in good health. Sequencing was done on a sample of memory CD4+ T cells sorted from blood. Documented subset: CD45RA-negative fraction. The genes are TRBV9 and TRBJ2-1, with D perhaps matching TRBD1 (6 bases). CDR3 sequence reads: CASSAQGSYYNEQFF. The CDR3 nucleotides read TGTGCCAGCAGCGCACAGGGCAGCTACTACAATGAGCAGTTCTTC.